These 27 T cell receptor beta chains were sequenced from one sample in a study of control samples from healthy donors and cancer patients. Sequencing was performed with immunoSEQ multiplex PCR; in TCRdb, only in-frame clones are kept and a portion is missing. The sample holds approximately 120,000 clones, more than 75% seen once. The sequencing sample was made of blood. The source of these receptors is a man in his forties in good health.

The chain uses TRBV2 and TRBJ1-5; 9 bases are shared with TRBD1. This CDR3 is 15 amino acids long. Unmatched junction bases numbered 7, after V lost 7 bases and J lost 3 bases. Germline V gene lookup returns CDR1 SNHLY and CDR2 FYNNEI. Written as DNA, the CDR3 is TGTGCCAGCAAGTGGGACAGGGAATACAATCAGCCCCAGCATTTT. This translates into CASKWDREYNQPQHF.

As DNA, the CDR3 is TGCGCCAGCAGACAACAGGACGGCATGAACACTGAAGCTTTCTTT. Translation gives CASRQQDGMNTEAFF. The rearrangement uses TRBV5-1 and TRBJ1-1; D perhaps matches TRBD1 (5 bases). The CDR3 runs to 15 residues. V lost 5 bases, J lost 0 bases, and 14 bases lay in between. Germline V gene data show CDR1 as SGHRS and CDR2 as YFSETQ.

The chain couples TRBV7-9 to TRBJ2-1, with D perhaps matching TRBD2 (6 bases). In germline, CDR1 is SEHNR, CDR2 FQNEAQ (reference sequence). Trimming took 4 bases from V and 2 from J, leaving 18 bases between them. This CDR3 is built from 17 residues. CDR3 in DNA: TGTGCCAGCAGCTCCAGACTAGGGGCCCTCCCCTACAATGAGCAGTTCTTC. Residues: CASSSRLGALPYNEQFF.

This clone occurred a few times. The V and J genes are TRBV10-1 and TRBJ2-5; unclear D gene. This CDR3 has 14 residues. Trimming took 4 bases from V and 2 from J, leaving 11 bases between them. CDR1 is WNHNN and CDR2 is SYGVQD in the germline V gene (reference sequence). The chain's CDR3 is CASSAENLQETQYF. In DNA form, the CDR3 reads TGCGCCAGCAGTGCGGAGAATTTACAAGAGACCCAGTACTTC.

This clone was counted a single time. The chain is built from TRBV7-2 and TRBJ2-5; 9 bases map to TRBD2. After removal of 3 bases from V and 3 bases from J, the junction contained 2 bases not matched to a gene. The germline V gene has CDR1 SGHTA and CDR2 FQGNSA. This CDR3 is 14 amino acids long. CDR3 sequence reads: CASSFRTSEETQYF. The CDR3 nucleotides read TGTGCCAGCAGCTTTCGGACTAGCGAAGAGACCCAGTACTTC.

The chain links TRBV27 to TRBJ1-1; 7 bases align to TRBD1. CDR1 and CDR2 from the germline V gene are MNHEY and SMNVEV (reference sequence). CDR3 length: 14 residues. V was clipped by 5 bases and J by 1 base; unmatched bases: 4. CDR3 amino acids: CASSRDRRNTEAFF. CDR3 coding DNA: TGTGCCAGCAGTAGGGACAGAAGGAACACTGAAGCTTTCTTT.

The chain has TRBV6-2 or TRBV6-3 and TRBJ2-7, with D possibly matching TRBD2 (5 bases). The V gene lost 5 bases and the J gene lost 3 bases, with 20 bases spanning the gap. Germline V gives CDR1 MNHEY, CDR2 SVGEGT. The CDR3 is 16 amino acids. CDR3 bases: TGTGCCAGCAGTAAAGACCTCAGCGGAAACGGCTACGAGCAGTACTTC. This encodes CASSKDLSGNGYEQYF.

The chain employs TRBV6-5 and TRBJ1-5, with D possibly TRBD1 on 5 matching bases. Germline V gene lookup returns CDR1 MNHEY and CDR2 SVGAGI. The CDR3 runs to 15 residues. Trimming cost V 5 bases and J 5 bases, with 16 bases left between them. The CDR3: CASSLTWRGDQPQHF. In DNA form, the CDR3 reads TGTGCCAGCAGTCTTACCTGGAGGGGTGATCAGCCCCAGCATTTT.

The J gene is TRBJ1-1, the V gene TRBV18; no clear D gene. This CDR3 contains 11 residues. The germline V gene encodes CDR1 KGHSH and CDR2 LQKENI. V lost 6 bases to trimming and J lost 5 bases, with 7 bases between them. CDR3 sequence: CASSAGTEAFF. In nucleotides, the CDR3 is TGTGCCAGCTCCGCAGGAACTGAAGCTTTCTTT.

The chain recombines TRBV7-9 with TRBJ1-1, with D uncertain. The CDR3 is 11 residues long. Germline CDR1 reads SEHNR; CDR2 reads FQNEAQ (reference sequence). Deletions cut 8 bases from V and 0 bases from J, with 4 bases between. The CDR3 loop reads CASSMNTEAFF. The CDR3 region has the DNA TGTGCCAGCTCGATGAACACTGAAGCTTTCTTT. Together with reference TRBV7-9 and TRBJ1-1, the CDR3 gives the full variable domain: DTGVSQNPRHKITKRGQNVTFRCDPISEHNRLYWYRQTLGQGPEFLTYFQNEAQLEKSRLLSDRFSAERPKGSFSTLEIQRTEQGDSAMYLCASSMNTEAFFGQGTRLTVV.

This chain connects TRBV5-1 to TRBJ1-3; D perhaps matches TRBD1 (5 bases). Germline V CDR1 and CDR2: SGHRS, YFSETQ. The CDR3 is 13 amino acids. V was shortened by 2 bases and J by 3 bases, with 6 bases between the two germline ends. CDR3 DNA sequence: TGCGCCAGCAGCTTAGGGGATGGAAACACCATATATTTT. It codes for CASSLGDGNTIYF.

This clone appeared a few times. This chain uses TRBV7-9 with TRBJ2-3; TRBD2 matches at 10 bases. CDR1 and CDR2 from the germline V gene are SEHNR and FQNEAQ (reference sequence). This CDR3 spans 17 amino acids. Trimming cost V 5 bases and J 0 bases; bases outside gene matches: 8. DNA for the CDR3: TGTGCCAGCAGCACCGGGACTAGCGCATATAGCACAGATACGCAGTATTTT. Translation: CASSTGTSAYSTDTQYF.

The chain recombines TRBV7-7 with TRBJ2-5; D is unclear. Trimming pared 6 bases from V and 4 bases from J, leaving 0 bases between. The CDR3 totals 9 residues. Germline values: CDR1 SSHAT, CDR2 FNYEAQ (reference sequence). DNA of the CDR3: TGTGCCAGCAGAGAGACCCAGTACTTC. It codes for CASRETQYF. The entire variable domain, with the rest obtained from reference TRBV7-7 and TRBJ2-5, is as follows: GAGVSQSPRYKVTKRGQDVTLRCDPISSHATLYWYQQALGQGPEFLTYFNYEAQPDKSGLPSDRFSAERPEGSISTLTIQRTEQRDSAMYRCASRETQYFGPGTRLLVL.

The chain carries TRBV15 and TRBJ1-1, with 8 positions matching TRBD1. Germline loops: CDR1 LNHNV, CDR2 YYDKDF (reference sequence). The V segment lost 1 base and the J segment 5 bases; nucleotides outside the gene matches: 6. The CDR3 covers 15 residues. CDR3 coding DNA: TGTGCCACCAGCAGAGGCTACGACAGGGGAACTGAAGCTTTCTTT. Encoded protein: CATSRGYDRGTEAFF. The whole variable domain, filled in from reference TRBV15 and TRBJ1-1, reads DAMVIQNPRYQVTQFGKPVTLSCSQTLNHNVMYWYQQKSSQAPKLLFHYYDKDFNNEADTPDNFQSRRPNTSFCFLDIRSPGLGDTAMYLCATSRGYDRGTEAFFGQGTRLTVV.

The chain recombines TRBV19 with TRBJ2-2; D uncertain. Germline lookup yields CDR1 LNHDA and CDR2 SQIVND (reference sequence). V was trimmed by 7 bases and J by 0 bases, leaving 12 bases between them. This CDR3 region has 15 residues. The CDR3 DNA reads TGTGCCAGTATTAGGGCAGGTGCGAACACCGGGGAGCTGTTTTTT. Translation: CASIRAGANTGELFF.

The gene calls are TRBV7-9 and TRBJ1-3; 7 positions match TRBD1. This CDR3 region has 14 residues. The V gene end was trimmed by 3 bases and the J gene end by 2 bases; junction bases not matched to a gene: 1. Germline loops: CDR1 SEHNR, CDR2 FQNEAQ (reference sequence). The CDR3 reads CASSLTGTGNTIYF. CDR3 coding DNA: TGTGCCAGCAGCTTGACAGGGACTGGAAACACCATATATTTT.

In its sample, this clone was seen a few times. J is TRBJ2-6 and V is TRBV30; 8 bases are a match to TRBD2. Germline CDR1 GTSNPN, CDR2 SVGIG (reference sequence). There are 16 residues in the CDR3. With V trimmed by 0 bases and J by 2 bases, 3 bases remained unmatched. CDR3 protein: CAWSVLLAAGANVLTF. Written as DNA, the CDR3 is TGTGCCTGGAGTGTACTACTAGCGGCTGGGGCCAACGTCCTGACTTTC.

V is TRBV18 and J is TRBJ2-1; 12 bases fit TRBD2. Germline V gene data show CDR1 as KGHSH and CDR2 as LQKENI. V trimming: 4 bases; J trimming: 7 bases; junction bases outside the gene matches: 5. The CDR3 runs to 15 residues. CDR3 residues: CASSLTSGGRNEQFF. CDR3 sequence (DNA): TGTGCCAGCTCACTTACTAGCGGGGGGCGGAATGAGCAGTTCTTC.

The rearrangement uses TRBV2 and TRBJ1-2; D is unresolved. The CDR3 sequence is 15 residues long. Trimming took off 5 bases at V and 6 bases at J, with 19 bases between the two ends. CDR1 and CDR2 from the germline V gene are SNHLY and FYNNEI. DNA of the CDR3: TGTGCCAGCAGTCTACTACTGACCCCGCGGAATGGCTACACCTTC. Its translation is CASSLLLTPRNGYTF.

The CDR3 spells CATSDPGSEGNTIYF. The DNA of the CDR3 is TGTGCCACCAGTGATCCAGGGTCGGAGGGAAACACCATATATTTT. The chain recombines TRBV24-1 with TRBJ1-3; D may be TRBD1 (5 bases). Germline V CDR1 and CDR2: KGHDR, SFDVKD. V was cut by 3 bases and J by 4 bases, with 12 bases left in between. The CDR3 consists of 15 residues.

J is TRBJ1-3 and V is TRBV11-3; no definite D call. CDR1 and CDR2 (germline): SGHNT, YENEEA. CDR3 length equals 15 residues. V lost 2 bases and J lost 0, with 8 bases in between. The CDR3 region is CASSLYSGSGNTIYF. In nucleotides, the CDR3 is TGTGCCAGCAGCTTATACTCGGGCTCTGGAAACACCATATATTTT.

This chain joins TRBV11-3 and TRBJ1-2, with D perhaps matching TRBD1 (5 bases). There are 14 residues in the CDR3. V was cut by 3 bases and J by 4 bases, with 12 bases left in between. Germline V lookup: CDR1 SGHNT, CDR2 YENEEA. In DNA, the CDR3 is TGTGCCAGCAGCTTCCCGGGGCCCCCCTATGGCTACACCTTC. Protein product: CASSFPGPPYGYTF.

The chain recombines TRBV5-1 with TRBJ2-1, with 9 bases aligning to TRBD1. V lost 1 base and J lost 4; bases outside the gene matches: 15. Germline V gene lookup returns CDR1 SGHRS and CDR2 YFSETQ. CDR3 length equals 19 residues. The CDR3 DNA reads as TGCGCCAGCAGCTTGTGGCCTCGACGGACAGGGGATTCGTACAATGAGCAGTTCTTC. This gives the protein CASSLWPRRTGDSYNEQFF.

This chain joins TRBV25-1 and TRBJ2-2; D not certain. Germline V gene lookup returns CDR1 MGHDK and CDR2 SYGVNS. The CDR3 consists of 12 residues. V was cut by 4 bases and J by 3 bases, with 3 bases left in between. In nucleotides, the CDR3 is TGTGCCAGCAGTGGGGACACCGGGGAGCTGTTTTTT. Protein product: CASSGDTGELFF.

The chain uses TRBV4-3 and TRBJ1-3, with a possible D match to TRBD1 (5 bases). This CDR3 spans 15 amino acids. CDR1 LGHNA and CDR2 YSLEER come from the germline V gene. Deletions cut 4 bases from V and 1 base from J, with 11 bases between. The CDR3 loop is CASSRAGMSGNTIYF. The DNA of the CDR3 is TGCGCCAGCAGCCGGGCAGGGATGTCTGGAAACACCATATATTTT.

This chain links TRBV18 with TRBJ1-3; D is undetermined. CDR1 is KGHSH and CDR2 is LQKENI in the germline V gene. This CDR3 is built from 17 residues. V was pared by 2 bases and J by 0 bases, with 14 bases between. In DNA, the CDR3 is TGTGCCAGCTCACCAGGTTCGAGTTTTCTCTCTGGAAACACCATATATTTT. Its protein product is CASSPGSSFLSGNTIYF.

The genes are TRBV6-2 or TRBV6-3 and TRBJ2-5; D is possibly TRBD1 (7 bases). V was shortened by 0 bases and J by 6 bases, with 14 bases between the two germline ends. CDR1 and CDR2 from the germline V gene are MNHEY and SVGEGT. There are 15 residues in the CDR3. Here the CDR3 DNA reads TGTGCCAGCAGTTACTCAGGAGGGGGCGCAAAGACCCAGTACTTC. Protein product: CASSYSGGGAKTQYF.